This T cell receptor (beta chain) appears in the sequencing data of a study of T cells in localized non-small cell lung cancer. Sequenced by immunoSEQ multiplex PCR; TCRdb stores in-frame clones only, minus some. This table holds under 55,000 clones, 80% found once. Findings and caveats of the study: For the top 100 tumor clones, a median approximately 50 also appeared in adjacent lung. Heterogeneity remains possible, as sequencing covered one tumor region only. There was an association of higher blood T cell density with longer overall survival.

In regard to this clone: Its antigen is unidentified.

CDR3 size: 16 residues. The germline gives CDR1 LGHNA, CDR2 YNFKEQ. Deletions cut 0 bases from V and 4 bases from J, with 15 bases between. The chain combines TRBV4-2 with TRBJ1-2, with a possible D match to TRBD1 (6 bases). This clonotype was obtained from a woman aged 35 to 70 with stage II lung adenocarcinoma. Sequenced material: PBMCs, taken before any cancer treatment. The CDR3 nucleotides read TGTGCCAGCAGCCAAGAAGGGTTGGGGGCACCCTATGGCTACACCTTC. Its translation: CASSQEGLGAPYGYTF.